The 15 T cell receptor beta chains in this list originate from one sample, sequenced in a study of shared clonotypes between healthy human individuals. The table came from immunoSEQ multiplex PCR; TCRdb's copy has only in-frame clones and leaves some out. The sample contains a few million clones, about 92% of which appear only once. Sequencing was performed on naive CD4+ T cells from PBMCs. The subset denotes: CD45RA+ positively selected. These receptors were taken from a man aged 18 to 29 in good health. Some clones in this sample may be carry-over from other donors' samples.

The gene calls are TRBV28 and TRBJ2-5; 8 bases map to TRBD1. Germline CDR1 reads MDHEN; CDR2 reads SYDVKM. V gave up 4 bases and J gave up 2 bases; unmatched junction bases: 6. The CDR3 covers 15 residues. CDR3 bases: TGTGCCAGCAGTTCAGGGGGCGCGCTTCAAGAGACCCAGTACTTC. It translates to CASSSGGALQETQYF. The whole variable domain, filled in from reference TRBV28 and TRBJ2-5, reads DVKVTQSSRYLVKRTGEKVFLECVQDMDHENMFWYRQDPGLGLRLIYFSYDVKMKEKGDIPEGYSVSREKKERFSLILESASTNQTSMYLCASSSGGALQETQYFGPGTRLLVL.

The gene calls are TRBV4-1 and TRBJ2-7, with 10 bases matching TRBD2. This CDR3 is built from 16 residues. J lost 5 bases, V lost 1 base, and 8 bases had no gene match. The germline CDR1 and CDR2 sequences are MGHRA and YSYEKL. The CDR3 sequence: CASSQGAGLAGDEQYF. The CDR3 DNA reads TGCGCCAGCAGCCAAGGGGCAGGGCTAGCGGGAGACGAGCAGTACTTC.

This chain uses TRBV4-2 with TRBJ2-1; D is unclear. There are 18 residues in the CDR3. V was trimmed by 0 bases and J by 0 bases, leaving 15 bases between them. Germline V gene data show CDR1 as LGHNA and CDR2 as YNFKEQ. The CDR3 region is CASSQEPSRPYSYNEQFF. In DNA, the CDR3 is TGTGCCAGCAGCCAAGAACCGAGTCGACCCTACTCCTACAATGAGCAGTTCTTC.

The rearrangement uses TRBV5-6 and TRBJ2-1; TRBD2 matches at 8 bases. This CDR3 has 15 amino acids. Germline V gene data show CDR1 as SGHDT and CDR2 as YYEEEE. The J segment lost 4 bases and the V segment lost 2 bases, leaving 5 bases of the junction unmatched. This CDR3 is CASSLAGEPYNEQFF. Here the CDR3 DNA reads TGTGCCAGCAGCTTAGCGGGAGAACCGTACAATGAGCAGTTCTTC.

The chain is built from TRBV4-1 and TRBJ2-2, with TRBD2 identical over 12 bases. This CDR3 is 18 amino acids long. V was pared by 4 bases and J by 5 bases, with 11 bases of the junction left unmatched. CDR1 MGHRA and CDR2 YSYEKL come from the germline V gene. The chain's CDR3 is CASSRSTSGRWGTGELFF. CDR3 in DNA: TGCGCCAGCAGCCGATCGACTAGCGGGAGATGGGGAACCGGGGAGCTGTTTTTT.

This clone was found a few times. The chain links TRBV29-1 to TRBJ1-1, with a tentative D call TRBD1 (6 bases). This CDR3 is built from 12 residues. Trimming shortened V by 1 base and J by 11 bases, and 14 bases separated the two germline ends. CDR1 and CDR2 (germline): SQVTM, ANQGSEA. CDR3 nucleotides: TGCAGCGTTGAAGGCACAGGGAGGGTCGCTTTCTTT. Its translation: CSVEGTGRVAFF.

J is TRBJ1-1 and V is TRBV7-8; 7 bases agree with TRBD1. The germline gives CDR1 SGHVS, CDR2 FQNEAQ. This CDR3 has 15 residues. J lost 5 bases, V lost 5 bases, and 11 bases had no gene match. The CDR3 protein is CASSQHPDRRTEAFF. The CDR3, as DNA: TGTGCCAGCAGCCAGCACCCGGACAGGAGGACTGAAGCTTTCTTT.

The CDR3 sequence is CASSGHRGNTEAFF. CDR3 in DNA: TGTGCCAGCAGCGGACACCGGGGGAACACTGAAGCTTTCTTT. This chain joins TRBV7-2 and TRBJ1-1; tentatively, D is TRBD1 (5 bases). V shed 5 bases and J shed 1 base, with 11 bases lying between them. The CDR3 loop spans 14 amino acids. Germline V gene data show CDR1 as SGHTA and CDR2 as FQGNSA. The entire variable domain, with the rest obtained from reference TRBV7-2 and TRBJ1-1, is as follows: GAGVSQSPSNKVTEKGKDVELRCDPISGHTALYWYRQSLGQGLEFLIYFQGNSAPDKSGLPSDRFSAERTGGSVSTLTIQRTQQEDSAVYLCASSGHRGNTEAFFGQGTRLTVV.

The chain has TRBV5-1 and TRBJ2-7; 10 nucleotides agree with TRBD1. V was pared by 4 bases and J by 5 bases, with 6 bases of the junction left unmatched. Germline loops: CDR1 SGHRS, CDR2 YFSETQ. The CDR3 runs to 14 residues. The CDR3 DNA follows: TGCGCCAGCAGCCCGGGACAGGGGATCCACGAGCAGTACTTC. This codes for CASSPGQGIHEQYF.

The chain joins TRBV20-1 to TRBJ1-5; D gene ambiguous. The CDR3 extends over 11 amino acids. Per germline, CDR1 DFQATT and CDR2 SNEGSKA (reference sequence). The V end lost 3 bases, the J end lost 3 bases, and 3 bases lay between the germline ends. CDR3 sequence: CSASTNQPQHF. The CDR3 nucleotides are TGCAGTGCTAGCACCAATCAGCCCCAGCATTTT.

The V gene is TRBV5-1, the J gene TRBJ2-7; 10 positions match TRBD2. CDR3 size: 15 residues. The V gene's germline CDR1 is SGHRS and CDR2 YFSETQ. V was clipped by 0 bases and J by 7 bases; unmatched bases: 7. CDR3 residues: CASSLGLAGALEQYF. In DNA form, the CDR3 reads TGCGCCAGCAGCTTGGGGCTAGCGGGAGCCCTTGAGCAGTACTTC.

This chain links TRBV14 with TRBJ2-1; D not resolved. Germline CDR1 is SGHDN and CDR2 is FVKESK. With 2 bases removed from V and 11 bases from J, the gap between germline ends came to 10 bases. The CDR3 is 12 amino acids. CDR3 sequence: CASSQLLGKQFF. The CDR3 bases are TGTGCCAGCAGCCAACTACTGGGGAAGCAGTTCTTC.

The rearrangement uses TRBV7-3 and TRBJ1-1; 7 nucleotides align to TRBD1. The CDR3 is 13 residues long. Germline CDR1 SGHTA, CDR2 FQGTGA. The V and J ends lost 8 bases and 2 bases, in that order; junction bases with no gene match: 5. In nucleotides, the CDR3 is TGTGCCAGCGGGCGGACAGGTAACACTGAAGCTTTCTTT. This gives the protein CASGRTGNTEAFF.

The chain uses TRBV7-8 and TRBJ2-3, with 7 nucleotides matching TRBD2. The germline V gene encodes CDR1 SGHVS and CDR2 FQNEAQ. The junction had 8 bases not matched to a gene; V was cut back by 4 bases and J by 4 bases. The CDR3 consists of 15 residues. This CDR3 is CASSWTSVVADTQYF. The CDR3 DNA sequence: TGTGCCAGCAGCTGGACTAGTGTTGTGGCAGATACGCAGTATTTT.

This sequence joins TRBV5-4 and TRBJ1-2; TRBD1 agrees at 10 bases. This CDR3 region has 14 residues. CDR1 is SGHNT, CDR2 YYREEE, per germline (reference sequence). V shed 4 bases and J 6 bases; nucleotides not matched to a gene: 6. The CDR3 region has the DNA TGTGCCAGCAGCCGTCCGGGACAGGGGAATGGCTACACCTTC. Amino acids: CASSRPGQGNGYTF.